This T cell receptor (beta chain) originates from a study of blood T cell repertoires in COVID-19. Germline values: CDR1 MDHEN, CDR2 SYDVKM. The CDR3 contains 16 residues. Trimming pared 2 bases from V and 2 bases from J, leaving 13 bases between. Generated by immunoSEQ multiplex PCR, the TCRdb table keeps only in-frame clones and is missing some. The sample carries about 270,000 clones, around 89% recorded once. Source material: PBMCs or T cells enriched from blood (not recorded which). This rearrangement joins TRBV28 to TRBJ1-5; no definite D call. The clonotype comes from a woman aged 18-30 years who had recovered from COVID-19. The CDR3 loop is CASSLTSGWGNQPQHF. As DNA, the CDR3 is TGTGCCAGCAGTTTAACGTCCGGGTGGGGCAATCAGCCCCAGCATTTT.